This is a list of T cell receptor beta chains from one sample in a study of OX40 agonist ivuxolimab in advanced cancers. Clones were sequenced by immunoSEQ multiplex PCR, and TCRdb holds only the in-frame ones, with some missing. Found here are 90,000 to 95,000 clones, 80% to 90% of them singletons; the top ten hold 0.95% to 1.2%. The sample consisted of CD4+ or CD8+ T cells sorted from blood, taken in a trial of the OX40 agonist ivuxolimab. All receptors come from an adult with an advanced solid tumor such as melanoma, head and neck, liver or kidney cancer. Both conserved end residues are part of each CDR3. A D gene is named only where the DNA matches it firmly. Only part of the rows carry a size: once, few, many, or a class if the clone is expanded.

d_gene	len	v_gene	j_gene	abundance	CDR3nt	CDR3aa
TRBD2	18	TRBV15	TRBJ2-3	NA	TGTGCCACCAGCAGAGATAGCTCGAGCGGGGCCAGCACAGATACGCAGTATTTT	CATSRDSSSGASTDTQYF
NA	16	TRBV2	TRBJ2-5	once	TGTGCCAGCGACGGAACCGTAGTGGGGGGGCCGGGGACCCAGTACTTC	CASDGTVVGGPGTQYF
NA	15	TRBV28	TRBJ1-4	NA	TGTGCCAGCAGCACCGCACGGACACCTAATGAAAAACTGTTTTTT	CASSTARTPNEKLFF
NA	12	TRBV28	TRBJ1-1	once	TGTGCCAGCAGTCCCCTTACCACTGAAGCTTTCTTT	CASSPLTTEAFF
TRBD2	15	TRBV7-2	TRBJ2-3	NA	TGTGCCAGCACTTTCGGCGGGGGGGGCGCAGATACGCAGTATTTT	CASTFGGGGADTQYF
TRBD2	16	TRBV7-3	TRBJ2-3	NA	TGTGCCAGCAGTCCCACGGGGGGGCTTTTGGCAGATACGCAGTATTTT	CASSPTGGLLADTQYF
NA	15	TRBV11-3	TRBJ2-1	NA	TGTGCCAGCAGCCTCACGGGGGGCCAAAAGAATGAGCAGTTCTTC	CASSLTGGQKNEQFF
TRBD1	13	TRBV30	TRBJ1-4	NA	TGTGCCTGGAGTGAGGGGGCGGGAGAAAAACTGTTTTTT	CAWSEGAGEKLFF
TRBD1	17	TRBV7-6	TRBJ2-7	NA	TGTGCCAGCAGCTTAAGGGGCGGAGGACAGGGTCCCTACGAGCAGTACTTC	CASSLRGGGQGPYEQYF
NA	13	TRBV11-3	TRBJ2-3	NA	TGTGCCAGCAGCCCCTCGGGCACAGATACGCAGTATTTT	CASSPSGTDTQYF
NA	13	TRBV5-4	TRBJ2-7	NA	TGTGCCAGCAGCTTTCCACCCTCCTACGAGCAGTACTTC	CASSFPPSYEQYF
NA	14	TRBV28	TRBJ1-5	NA	TGTGCCAGCAGTCTCGACAGCCTTAATCAGCCCCAGCATTTT	CASSLDSLNQPQHF
TRBD1	13	TRBV5-5	TRBJ1-1	once	TGTGCCAGCAGGCGGGACAGGAACACTGAAGCTTTCTTT	CASRRDRNTEAFF
NA	15	TRBV28	TRBJ1-2	NA	TGTGCCAGCAGCCTTCAGGCCCTGACTCCCTATGGCTACACCTTC	CASSLQALTPYGYTF
TRBD2	15	TRBV7-9	TRBJ2-1	NA	TGTGCCAGCAGCGAACCGGGACTAGGGTACAATGAGCAGTTCTTC	CASSEPGLGYNEQFF
NA	14	TRBV6-1	TRBJ2-2	NA	TGTGCCAGCAGTGAAGTGGGGGAGGCCGGGGAGCTGTTTTTT	CASSEVGEAGELFF
TRBD1	13	TRBV2	TRBJ1-5	NA	TGTGCCAGCGAGGACAGGGGTAATCAGCCCCAGCATTTT	CASEDRGNQPQHF
NA	13	TRBV5-1	TRBJ2-7	NA	TGCGCCAGCAGCTTGGACAGGGTCTGGGAGCAGTACTTC	CASSLDRVWEQYF
NA	14	TRBV7-2	TRBJ2-3	NA	TGTGCCAGCAGCCCAGCCGGTTACACAGATACGCAGTATTTT	CASSPAGYTDTQYF
TRBD1	14	TRBV7-8	TRBJ1-1	NA	TGTGCCAGCAGCTCGGACAGGGGGCTTACTGAAGCTTTCTTT	CASSSDRGLTEAFF
TRBD1	15	TRBV28	TRBJ2-5	NA	TGTGCCAGCAGCCCGACGGACAGGGATGTCGAGACCCAGTACTTC	CASSPTDRDVETQYF
NA	13	TRBV7-2	TRBJ2-3	NA	TGTGCCAGCAGGCTCGACAGCACAGATACGCAGTATTTT	CASRLDSTDTQYF
NA	14	TRBV28	TRBJ2-1	NA	TGTGCCAGCAGTCCCGACGCTCCATACAATGAGCAGTTCTTC	CASSPDAPYNEQFF
NA	13	TRBV28	TRBJ2-7	NA	TGTGCCAGCAGCAACAGGCGGCCCTACGAGCAGTACTTC	CASSNRRPYEQYF
NA	16	TRBV5-5	TRBJ2-2	NA	TGTGCCAGCAGGCGGGACATTAATTCGAACACCGGGGAGCTGTTTTTT	CASRRDINSNTGELFF
NA	14	TRBV5-1	TRBJ1-1	NA	TGCGCCAGCAGTTTTCAAGAATTGGGCACTGAAGCTTTCTTT	CASSFQELGTEAFF
NA	17	TRBV5-1	TRBJ1-5	NA	TGCGCCAGCAGCCCAAGCGCGGCAGTGAACGACAATCAGCCCCAGCATTTT	CASSPSAAVNDNQPQHF
NA	12	TRBV10-1	TRBJ1-2	NA	TGCGCCACCACGCCCCGGCGTGGAGGCTACACCTTC	CATTPRRGGYTF